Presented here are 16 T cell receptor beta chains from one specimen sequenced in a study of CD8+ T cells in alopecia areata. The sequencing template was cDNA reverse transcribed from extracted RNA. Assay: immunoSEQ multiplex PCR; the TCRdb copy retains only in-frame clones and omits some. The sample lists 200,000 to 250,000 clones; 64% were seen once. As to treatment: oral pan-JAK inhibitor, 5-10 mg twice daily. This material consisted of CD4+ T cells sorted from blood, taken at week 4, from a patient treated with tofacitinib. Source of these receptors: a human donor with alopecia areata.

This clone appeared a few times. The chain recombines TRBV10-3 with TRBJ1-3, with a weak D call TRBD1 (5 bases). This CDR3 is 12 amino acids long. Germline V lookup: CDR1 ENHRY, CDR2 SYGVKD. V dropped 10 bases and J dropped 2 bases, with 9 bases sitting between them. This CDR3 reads CATGTAGNTIYF. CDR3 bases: TGTGCCACGGGGACCGCTGGAAACACCATATATTTT.

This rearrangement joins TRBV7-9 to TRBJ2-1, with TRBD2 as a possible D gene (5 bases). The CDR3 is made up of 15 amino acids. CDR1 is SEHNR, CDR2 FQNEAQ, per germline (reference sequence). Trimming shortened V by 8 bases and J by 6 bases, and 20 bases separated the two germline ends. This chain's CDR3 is CASLPSIGRGNEQFF. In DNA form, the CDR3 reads TGTGCCAGCCTACCGTCGATAGGTCGGGGCAATGAGCAGTTCTTC.

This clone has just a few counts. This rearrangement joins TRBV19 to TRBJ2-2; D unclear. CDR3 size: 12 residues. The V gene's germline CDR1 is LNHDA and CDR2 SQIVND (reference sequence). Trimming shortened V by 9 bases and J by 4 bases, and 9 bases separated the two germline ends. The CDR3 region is CASSWRTGELFF. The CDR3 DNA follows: TGTGCCAGCTCGTGGCGCACCGGGGAGCTGTTTTTT. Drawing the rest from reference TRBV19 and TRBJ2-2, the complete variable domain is DGGITQSPKYLFRKEGQNVTLSCEQNLNHDAMYWYRQDPGQGLRLIYYSQIVNDFQKGDIAEGYSVSREKKESFPLTVTSAQKNPTAFYLCASSWRTGELFFGEGSRLTVL.

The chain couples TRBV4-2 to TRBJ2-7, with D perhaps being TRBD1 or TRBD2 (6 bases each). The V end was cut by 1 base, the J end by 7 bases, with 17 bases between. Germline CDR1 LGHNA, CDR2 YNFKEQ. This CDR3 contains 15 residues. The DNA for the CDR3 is TGTGCCAGCAGCCAAGGTTCGGGGGTTGACAGGGAGCAGTACTTC. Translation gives CASSQGSGVDREQYF.

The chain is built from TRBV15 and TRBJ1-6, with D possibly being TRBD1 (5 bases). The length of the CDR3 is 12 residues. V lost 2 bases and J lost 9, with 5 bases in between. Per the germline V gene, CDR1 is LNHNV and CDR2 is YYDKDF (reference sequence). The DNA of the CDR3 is TGTGCCACCAGCAGACAGGGTTCACCCCTCCACTTT. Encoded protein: CATSRQGSPLHF.

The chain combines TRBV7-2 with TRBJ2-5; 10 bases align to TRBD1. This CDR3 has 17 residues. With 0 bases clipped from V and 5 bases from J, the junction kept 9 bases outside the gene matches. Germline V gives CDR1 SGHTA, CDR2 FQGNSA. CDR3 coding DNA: TGTGCCAGCAGCTTAGCGGGGACAGGGGTCGGTCTGGAGACCCAGTACTTC. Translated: CASSLAGTGVGLETQYF.

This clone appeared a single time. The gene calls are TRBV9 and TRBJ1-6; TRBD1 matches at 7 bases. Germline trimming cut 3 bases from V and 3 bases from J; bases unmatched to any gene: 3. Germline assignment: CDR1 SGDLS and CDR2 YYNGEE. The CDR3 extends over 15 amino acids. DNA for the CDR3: TGTGCCAGCAGCGCAGGACAGGACTATAATTCACCCCTCCACTTT. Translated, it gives CASSAGQDYNSPLHF.

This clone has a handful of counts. CDR3 in DNA: TGTGCCAGTAGTCAAGGACAGGGAGTGGGTAATGAGCAGTTCTTC. It specifies CASSQGQGVGNEQFF. The rearrangement uses TRBV19 and TRBJ2-1, with 8 bases matching TRBD1. Per the germline V gene, CDR1 is LNHDA and CDR2 is SQIVND (reference sequence). CDR3 size: 15 residues. V dropped 5 bases and J dropped 7; count of bases not matched to a gene: 10. Combining the CDR3 with reference TRBV19 and TRBJ2-1 gives the whole variable domain DGGITQSPKYLFRKEGQNVTLSCEQNLNHDAMYWYRQDPGQGLRLIYYSQIVNDFQKGDIAEGYSVSREKKESFPLTVTSAQKNPTAFYLCASSQGQGVGNEQFFGPGTRLTVL.

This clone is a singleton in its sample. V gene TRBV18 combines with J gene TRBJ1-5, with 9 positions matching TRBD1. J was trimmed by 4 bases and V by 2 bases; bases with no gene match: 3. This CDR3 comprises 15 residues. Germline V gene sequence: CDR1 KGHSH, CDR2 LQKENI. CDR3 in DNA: TGTGCCAGCTCACCAGGGACAGGGACTAATCAGCCCCAGCATTTT. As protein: CASSPGTGTNQPQHF.

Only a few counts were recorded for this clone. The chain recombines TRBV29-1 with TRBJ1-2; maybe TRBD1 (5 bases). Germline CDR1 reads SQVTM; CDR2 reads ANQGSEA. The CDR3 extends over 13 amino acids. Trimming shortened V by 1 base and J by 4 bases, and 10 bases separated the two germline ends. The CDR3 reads CSVEGAGAYGYTF. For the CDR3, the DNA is TGCAGCGTTGAAGGGGCCGGGGCCTATGGCTACACCTTC.

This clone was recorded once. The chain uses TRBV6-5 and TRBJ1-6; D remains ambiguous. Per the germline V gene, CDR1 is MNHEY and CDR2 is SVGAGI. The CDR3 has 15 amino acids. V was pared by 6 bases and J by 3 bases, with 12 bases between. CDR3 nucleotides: TGTGCCAGCAGGGCGGGTGGTCTCTATAATTCACCCCTCCACTTT. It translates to CASRAGGLYNSPLHF.

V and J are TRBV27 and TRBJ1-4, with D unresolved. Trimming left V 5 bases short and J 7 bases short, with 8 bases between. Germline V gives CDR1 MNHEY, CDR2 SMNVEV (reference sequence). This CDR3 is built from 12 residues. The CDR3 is CASSPPSEKLFF. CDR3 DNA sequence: TGTGCCAGCAGTCCCCCGAGTGAAAAACTGTTTTTT.

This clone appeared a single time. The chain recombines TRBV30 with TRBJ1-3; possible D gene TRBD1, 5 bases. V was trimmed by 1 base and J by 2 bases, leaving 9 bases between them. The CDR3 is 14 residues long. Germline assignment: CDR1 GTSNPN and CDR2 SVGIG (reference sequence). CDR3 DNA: TGTGCCTGGAGTGATCCGACAGCTGGAAACACCATATATTTT. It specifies CAWSDPTAGNTIYF.

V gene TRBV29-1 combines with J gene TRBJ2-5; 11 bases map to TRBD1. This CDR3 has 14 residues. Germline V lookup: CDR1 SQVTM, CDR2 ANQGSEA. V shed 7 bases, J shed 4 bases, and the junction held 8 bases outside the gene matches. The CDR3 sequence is CSGTGTGGGETQYF. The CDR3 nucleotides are TGCAGCGGTACCGGGACAGGGGGAGGAGAGACCCAGTACTTC.

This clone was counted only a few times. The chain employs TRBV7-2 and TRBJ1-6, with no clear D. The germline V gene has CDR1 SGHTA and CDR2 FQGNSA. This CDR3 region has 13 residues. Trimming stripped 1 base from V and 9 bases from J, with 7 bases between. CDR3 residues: CASSLDISSPLHF. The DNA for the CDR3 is TGTGCCAGCAGCTTAGACATTAGTTCACCCCTCCACTTT.

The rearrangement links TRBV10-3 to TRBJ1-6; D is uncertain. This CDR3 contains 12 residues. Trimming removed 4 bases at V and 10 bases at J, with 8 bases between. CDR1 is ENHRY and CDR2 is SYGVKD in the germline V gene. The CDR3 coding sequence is TGTGCCATCAGTGCCGCCGGGTCACCCCTCCACTTT. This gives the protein CAISAAGSPLHF.